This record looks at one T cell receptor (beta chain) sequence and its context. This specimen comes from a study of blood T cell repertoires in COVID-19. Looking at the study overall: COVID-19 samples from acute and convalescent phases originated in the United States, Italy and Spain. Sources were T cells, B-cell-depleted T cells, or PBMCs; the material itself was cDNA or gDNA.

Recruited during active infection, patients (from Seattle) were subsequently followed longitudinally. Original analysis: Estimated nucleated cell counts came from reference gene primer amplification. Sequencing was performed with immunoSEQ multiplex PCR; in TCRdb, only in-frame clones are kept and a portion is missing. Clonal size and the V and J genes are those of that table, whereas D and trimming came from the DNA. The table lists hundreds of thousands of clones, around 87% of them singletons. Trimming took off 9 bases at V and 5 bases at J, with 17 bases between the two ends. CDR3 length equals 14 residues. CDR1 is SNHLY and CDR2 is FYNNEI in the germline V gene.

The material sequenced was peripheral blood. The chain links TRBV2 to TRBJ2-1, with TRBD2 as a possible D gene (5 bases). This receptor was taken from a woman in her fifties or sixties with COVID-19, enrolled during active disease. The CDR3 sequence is CASKGVARHNEQFF. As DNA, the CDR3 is TGTGCCAGTAAGGGAGTGGCCCGTCACAATGAGCAGTTCTTC. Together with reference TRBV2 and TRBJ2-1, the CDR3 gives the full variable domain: EPEVTQTPSHQVTQMGQEVILRCVPISNHLYFYWYRQILGQKVEFLVSFYNNEISEKSEIFDDQFSVERPDGSNFTLKIRSTKLEDSAMYFCASKGVARHNEQFFGPGTRLTVL.